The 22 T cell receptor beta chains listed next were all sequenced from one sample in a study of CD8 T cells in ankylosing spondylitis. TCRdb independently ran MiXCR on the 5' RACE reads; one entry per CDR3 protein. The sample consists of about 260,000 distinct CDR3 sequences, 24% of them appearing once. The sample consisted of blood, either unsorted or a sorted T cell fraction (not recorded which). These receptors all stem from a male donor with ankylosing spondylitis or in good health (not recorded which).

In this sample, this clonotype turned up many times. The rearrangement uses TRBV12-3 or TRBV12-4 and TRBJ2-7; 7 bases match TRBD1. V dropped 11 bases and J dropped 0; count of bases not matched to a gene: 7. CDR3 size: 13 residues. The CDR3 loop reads CASRGQSSYEQYF. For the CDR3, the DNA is TGTGCCTCGAGGGGACAGAGCTCCTACGAGCAGTACTTC.

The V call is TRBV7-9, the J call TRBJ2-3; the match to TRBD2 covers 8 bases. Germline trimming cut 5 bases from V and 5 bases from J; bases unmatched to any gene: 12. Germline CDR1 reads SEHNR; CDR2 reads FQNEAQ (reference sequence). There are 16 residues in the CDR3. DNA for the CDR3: TGTGCCAGCAGCCCCGCCGGGGGGGGCCGTTTAGATACGCAGTATTTT. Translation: CASSPAGGGRLDTQYF.

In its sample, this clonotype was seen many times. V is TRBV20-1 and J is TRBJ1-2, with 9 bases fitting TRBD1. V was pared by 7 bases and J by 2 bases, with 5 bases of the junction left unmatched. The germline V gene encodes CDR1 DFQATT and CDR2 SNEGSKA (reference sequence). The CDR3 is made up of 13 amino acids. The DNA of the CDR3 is TGCAGTGTTGGGACAGGGCGCAACTATGGCTACACCTTC. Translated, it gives CSVGTGRNYGYTF.

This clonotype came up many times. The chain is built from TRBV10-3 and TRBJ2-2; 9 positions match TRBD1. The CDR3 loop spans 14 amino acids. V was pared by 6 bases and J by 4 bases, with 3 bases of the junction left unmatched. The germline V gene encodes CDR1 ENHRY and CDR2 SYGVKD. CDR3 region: CAISGTGTTGELFF. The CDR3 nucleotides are TGTGCCATCAGCGGGACAGGGACCACCGGGGAGCTGTTTTTT.

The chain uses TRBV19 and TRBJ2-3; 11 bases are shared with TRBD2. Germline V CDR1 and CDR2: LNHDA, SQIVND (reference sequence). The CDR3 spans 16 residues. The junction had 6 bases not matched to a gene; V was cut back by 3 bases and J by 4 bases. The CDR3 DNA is TGTGCCAGTAGTATGGCGGGGACTAGCGGTTCAGATACGCAGTATTTT. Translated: CASSMAGTSGSDTQYF.

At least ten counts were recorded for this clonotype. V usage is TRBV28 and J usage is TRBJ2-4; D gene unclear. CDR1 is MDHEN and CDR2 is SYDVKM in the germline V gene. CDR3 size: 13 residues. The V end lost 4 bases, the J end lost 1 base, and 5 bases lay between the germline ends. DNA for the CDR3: TGTGCCAGCAGTTCTATCGCCAAAAACATTCAGTACTTC. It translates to CASSSIAKNIQYF. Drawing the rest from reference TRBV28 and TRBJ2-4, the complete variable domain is DVKVTQSSRYLVKRTGEKVFLECVQDMDHENMFWYRQDPGLGLRLIYFSYDVKMKEKGDIPEGYSVSREKKERFSLILESASTNQTSMYLCASSSIAKNIQYFGAGTRLSVL.

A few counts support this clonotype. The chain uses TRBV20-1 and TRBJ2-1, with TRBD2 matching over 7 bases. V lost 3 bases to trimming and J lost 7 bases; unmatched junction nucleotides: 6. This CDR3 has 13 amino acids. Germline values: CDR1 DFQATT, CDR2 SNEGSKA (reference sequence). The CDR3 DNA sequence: TGCAGTGCTAGCCAACTAGCGTGGAATGAGCAGTTCTTC. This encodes CSASQLAWNEQFF.

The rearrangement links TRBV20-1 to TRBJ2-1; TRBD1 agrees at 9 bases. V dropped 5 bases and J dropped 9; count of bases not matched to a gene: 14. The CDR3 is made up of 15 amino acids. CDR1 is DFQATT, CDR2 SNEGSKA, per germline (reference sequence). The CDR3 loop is CSAGGTGTGTGEQFF. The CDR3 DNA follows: TGCAGTGCTGGGGGGACGGGGACAGGGACTGGTGAGCAGTTCTTC.

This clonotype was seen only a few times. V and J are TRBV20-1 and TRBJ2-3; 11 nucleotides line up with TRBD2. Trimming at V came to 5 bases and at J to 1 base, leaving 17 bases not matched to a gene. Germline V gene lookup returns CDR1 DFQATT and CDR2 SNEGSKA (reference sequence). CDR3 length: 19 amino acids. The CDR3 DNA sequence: TGCAGTGCTTACAGGGGGCGGCTAGCGGGGGGCTCCCGCACAGATACGCAGTATTTT. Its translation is CSAYRGRLAGGSRTDTQYF.

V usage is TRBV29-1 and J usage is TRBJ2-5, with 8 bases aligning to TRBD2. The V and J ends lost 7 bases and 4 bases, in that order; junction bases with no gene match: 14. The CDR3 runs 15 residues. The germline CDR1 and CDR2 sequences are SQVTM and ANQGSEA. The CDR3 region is CSAGRLAQSGETQYF. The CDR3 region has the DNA TGCAGCGCTGGGCGACTAGCGCAAAGTGGAGAGACCCAGTACTTC. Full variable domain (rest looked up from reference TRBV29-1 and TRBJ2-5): SAVISQKPSRDICQRGTSLTIQCQVDSQVTMMFWYRQQPGQSLTLIATANQGSEATYESGFVIDKFPISRPNLTFSTLTVSNMSPEDSSIYLCSAGRLAQSGETQYFGPGTRLLVL.

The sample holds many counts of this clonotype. The chain's CDR3 is CASSQGRGSGYTF. As DNA, the CDR3 is TGTGCCAGCAGCCAAGGGAGGGGTTCCGGCTACACCTTC. The rearrangement joins TRBV3-1 to TRBJ1-2; the D gene is possibly TRBD1 (5 bases). V lost 1 base and J lost 8, with 11 bases in between. The germline V gene has CDR1 LGHDT and CDR2 YNNKEL (reference sequence). The CDR3 consists of 13 residues. The whole variable domain, filled in from reference TRBV3-1 and TRBJ1-2, reads DTAVSQTPKYLVTQMGNDKSIKCEQNLGHDTMYWYKQDSKKFLKIMFSYNNKELIINETVPNRFSPKSPDKAHLNLHINSLELGDSAVYFCASSQGRGSGYTFGSGTRLTVV.

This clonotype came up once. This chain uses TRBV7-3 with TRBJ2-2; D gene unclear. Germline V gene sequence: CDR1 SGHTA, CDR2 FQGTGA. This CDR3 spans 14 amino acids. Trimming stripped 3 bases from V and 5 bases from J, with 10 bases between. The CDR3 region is CASSFSARTGELFF. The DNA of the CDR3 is TGTGCCAGCAGCTTCTCGGCTAGAACCGGGGAGCTGTTTTTT.

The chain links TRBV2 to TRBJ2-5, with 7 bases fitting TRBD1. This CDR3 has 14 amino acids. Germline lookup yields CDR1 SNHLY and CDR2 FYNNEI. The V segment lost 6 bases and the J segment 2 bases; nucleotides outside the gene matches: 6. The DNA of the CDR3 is TGTGCCAGCAGAGGCGACAGGGCACAAGAGACCCAGTACTTC. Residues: CASRGDRAQETQYF. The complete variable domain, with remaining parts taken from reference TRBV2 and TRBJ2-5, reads EPEVTQTPSHQVTQMGQEVILRCVPISNHLYFYWYRQILGQKVEFLVSFYNNEISEKSEIFDDQFSVERPDGSNFTLKIRSTKLEDSAMYFCASRGDRAQETQYFGPGTRLLVL.

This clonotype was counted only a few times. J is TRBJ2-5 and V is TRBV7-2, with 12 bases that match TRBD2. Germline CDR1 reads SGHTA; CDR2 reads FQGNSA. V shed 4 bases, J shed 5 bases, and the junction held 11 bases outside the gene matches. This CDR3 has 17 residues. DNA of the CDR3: TGTGCCAGCAGCTCCACTAGCGGGGGGACCTGGGGGGAGACCCAGTACTTC. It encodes CASSSTSGGTWGETQYF.

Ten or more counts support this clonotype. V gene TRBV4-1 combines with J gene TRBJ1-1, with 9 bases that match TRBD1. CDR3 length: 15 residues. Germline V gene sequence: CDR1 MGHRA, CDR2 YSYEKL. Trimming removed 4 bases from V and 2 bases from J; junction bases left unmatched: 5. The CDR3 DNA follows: TGCGCCAGCAGCCGAGGACAGGGGACAAACACTGAAGCTTTCTTT. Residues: CASSRGQGTNTEAFF.

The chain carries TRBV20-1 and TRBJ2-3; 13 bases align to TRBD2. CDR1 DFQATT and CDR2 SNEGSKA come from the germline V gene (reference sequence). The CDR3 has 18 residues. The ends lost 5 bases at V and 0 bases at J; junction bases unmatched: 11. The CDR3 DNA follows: TGCAGTGCTGGGGGACTAGCGGGGACCTACTCTAGCACAGATACGCAGTATTTT. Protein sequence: CSAGGLAGTYSSTDTQYF.

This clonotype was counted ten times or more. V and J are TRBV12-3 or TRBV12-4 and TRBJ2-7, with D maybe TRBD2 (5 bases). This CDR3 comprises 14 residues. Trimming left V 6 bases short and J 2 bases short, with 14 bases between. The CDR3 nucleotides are TGTGCCAGCAGGGACTCTGTCAGCCCCTACGAGCAGTACTTC. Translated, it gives CASRDSVSPYEQYF.

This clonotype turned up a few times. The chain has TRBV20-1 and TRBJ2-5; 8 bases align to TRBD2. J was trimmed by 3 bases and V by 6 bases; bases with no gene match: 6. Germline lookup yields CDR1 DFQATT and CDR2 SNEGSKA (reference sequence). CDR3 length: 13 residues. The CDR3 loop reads CSAPRGGKETQYF. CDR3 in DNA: TGCAGTGCCCCCCGCGGGGGGAAAGAGACCCAGTACTTC.

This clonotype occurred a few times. CDR3 coding DNA: TGTGCCAGCAGCTTAGGAGGCTCGAGTCTCCACTTT. Translation gives CASSLGGSSLHF. The chain recombines TRBV7-2 with TRBJ1-6, with unresolved D. CDR3 length: 12 residues. V lost 1 base to trimming and J lost 16 bases, with 11 bases between them. Germline lookup yields CDR1 SGHTA and CDR2 FQGNSA. The full variable domain, with the rest looked up from reference TRBV7-2 and TRBJ1-6, is GAGVSQSPSNKVTEKGKDVELRCDPISGHTALYWYRQSLGQGLEFLIYFQGNSAPDKSGLPSDRFSAERTGGSVSTLTIQRTQQEDSAVYLCASSLGGSSLHFGNGTRLTVT.

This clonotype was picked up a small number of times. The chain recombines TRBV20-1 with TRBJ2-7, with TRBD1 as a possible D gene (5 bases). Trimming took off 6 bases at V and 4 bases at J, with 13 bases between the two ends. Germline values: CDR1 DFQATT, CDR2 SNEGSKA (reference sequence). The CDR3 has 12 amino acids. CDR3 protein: CSAKVQGYEQYF. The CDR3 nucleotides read TGCAGTGCCAAAGTCCAGGGTTACGAGCAGTACTTC.

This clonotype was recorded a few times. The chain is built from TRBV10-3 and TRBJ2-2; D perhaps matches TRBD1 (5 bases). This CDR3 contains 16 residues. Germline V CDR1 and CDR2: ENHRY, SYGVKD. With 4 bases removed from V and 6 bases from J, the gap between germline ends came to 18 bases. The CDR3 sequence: CAISGSVLIQAGELFF. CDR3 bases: TGTGCCATCAGTGGATCCGTCCTCATACAGGCCGGGGAGCTGTTTTTT.

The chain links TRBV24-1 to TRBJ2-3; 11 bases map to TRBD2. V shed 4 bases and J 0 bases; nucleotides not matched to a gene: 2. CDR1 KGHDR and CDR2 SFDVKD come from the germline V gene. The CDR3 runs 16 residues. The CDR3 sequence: CATSDGLAGSTDTQYF. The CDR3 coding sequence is TGTGCCACCAGTGACGGACTAGCGGGTAGCACAGATACGCAGTATTTT.